This T cell receptor (beta chain) comes out of a study of control samples from healthy donors and cancer patients. Data came from immunoSEQ multiplex PCR; TCRdb stores just in-frame clones and leaves some out. The sample shows roughly 24,000 clones, more than 75% of them seen only once. Germline CDR1 and CDR2: SNHLY and FYNNEI. This CDR3 contains 14 residues. Germline trimming cut 2 bases from V and 8 bases from J; bases unmatched to any gene: 8. The chain has TRBV2 and TRBJ1-2; 7 bases line up with TRBD1. The sequence was collected from a man aged 60 to 75 with colorectal cancer. The sequencing input was PBMCs. CDR3 sequence (DNA): TGTGCCAGCAGTGAACTGGTCAGGGGGAAGGGCTACACCTTC. Translated, it gives CASSELVRGKGYTF.